The 31 T cell receptor beta chains below were found in one sample sequenced in a study of T-cell reconstitution after alpha-beta-depleted transplantation in children. Unique molecular identifiers were used to barcode this TCRbeta library. Via MiXCR, TCRdb re-called the PCR reads, giving one row per CDR3 protein. The data contain hundreds of thousands of distinct CDR3 sequences, less than 20% of them singletons. Sequenced here: PBMCs, mostly from graft donor cells, sampled 360 days after TCRalphabeta/CD19-depleted stem cell transplant. All receptors derive from a male patient younger than 18 who had a stem cell transplant for acute lymphoblastic leukemia, so the T cells may come from the graft donor.

There are a few counts of this clonotype. The chain employs TRBV5-1 and TRBJ2-7, with 9 bases fitting TRBD1. Trimming took 5 bases from V and 0 from J; bases not matched to a gene: 6. From germline, CDR1 is SGHRS and CDR2 YFSETQ. CDR3 size: 15 residues. This chain's CDR3 is CASRDYRGHSYEQYF. CDR3 nucleotide sequence: TGCGCCAGCAGAGATTACAGGGGGCACTCCTACGAGCAGTACTTC.

This chain joins TRBV3-1 and TRBJ1-2; D ambiguous. Trimming stripped 6 bases from V and 4 bases from J, with 9 bases between. CDR1 is LGHDT and CDR2 is YNNKEL in the germline V gene (reference sequence). This CDR3 has 12 amino acids. Written as DNA, the CDR3 is TGTGCCAGCAGGGGCTACCCCTATGGCTACACCTTC. The encoded protein is CASRGYPYGYTF.

This clonotype was seen ten or more times. The chain combines TRBV29-1 with TRBJ2-5; D gene unclear. Trimming removed 3 bases at V and 5 bases at J, with 7 bases between. Germline V gene data show CDR1 as SQVTM and CDR2 as ANQGSEA. CDR3 size: 11 residues. The CDR3 DNA reads TGCAGCGTTGAGTTGGTGGAGACCCAGTACTTC. Its protein product is CSVELVETQYF.

The sample holds many counts of this clonotype. The chain carries TRBV5-1 and TRBJ2-2, with 9 bases identical to TRBD2. The V segment lost 1 base and the J segment 2 bases; nucleotides outside the gene matches: 9. The CDR3 covers 18 residues. CDR1 is SGHRS and CDR2 is YFSETQ in the germline V gene. CDR3: CASSLNNLAGVNTGELFF. DNA of the CDR3: TGCGCCAGCAGCTTGAATAATTTAGCGGGAGTAAACACCGGGGAGCTGTTTTTT.

This clonotype was seen only a few times. The J gene is TRBJ2-5, the V gene TRBV7-7; no clear D. This CDR3 contains 12 residues. Germline lookup yields CDR1 SSHAT and CDR2 FNYEAQ (reference sequence). Trimming left V 4 bases short and J 5 bases short, with 8 bases between. The CDR3 DNA reads as TGTGCCAGCAGCTATCACGGCGAGACCCAGTACTTC. Amino acids: CASSYHGETQYF.

This chain joins TRBV12-3 or TRBV12-4 and TRBJ1-5; 8 bases line up with TRBD1. V gave up 8 bases and J gave up 6 bases; unmatched junction bases: 6. This CDR3 contains 13 residues. The chain's CDR3 is CASQGAGGQPQHF. CDR3 sequence (DNA): TGTGCCAGCCAGGGGGCAGGAGGTCAGCCCCAGCATTTT.

The chain recombines TRBV27 with TRBJ2-6; D is uncertain. V shed 2 bases and J shed 0 bases, with 8 bases lying between them. The CDR3 spans 16 residues. From germline, CDR1 is MNHEY and CDR2 SMNVEV (reference sequence). The CDR3 sequence is CASSLAVYSGANVLTF. CDR3 coding DNA: TGTGCCAGCAGTTTAGCAGTCTACTCTGGGGCCAACGTCCTGACTTTC.

This clonotype turned up a few times. The chain carries TRBV7-9 and TRBJ2-2; TRBD1 agrees at 9 bases. Germline V gene sequence: CDR1 SEHNR, CDR2 FQNEAQ (reference sequence). CDR3 length: 13 amino acids. The V gene end was trimmed by 9 bases and the J gene end by 2 bases; junction bases not matched to a gene: 1. The CDR3 nucleotides read TGTGCCAGGGGACAGGGTAACACCGGGGAGCTGTTTTTT. Its protein product is CARGQGNTGELFF.

V is TRBV20-1 and J is TRBJ2-1; D uncertain. This CDR3 has 16 residues. V was clipped by 3 bases and J by 3 bases, with 18 bases between them. Per germline, CDR1 DFQATT and CDR2 SNEGSKA (reference sequence). The CDR3 DNA reads as TGCAGTGCTAGCTCCCCGGGTAGCAGATTCTACAATGAGCAGTTCTTC. Amino acids: CSASSPGSRFYNEQFF.

This chain joins TRBV29-1 and TRBJ1-3; a possible D gene is TRBD1 (5 bases). Germline assignment: CDR1 SQVTM and CDR2 ANQGSEA. This CDR3 spans 18 amino acids. V was shortened by 1 base and J by 7 bases, with 26 bases between the two germline ends. The CDR3 sequence: CSVEGEVYGSQRGNTIYF. As DNA, the CDR3 is TGCAGCGTTGAAGGAGAGGTATACGGCAGCCAGCGGGGGAACACCATATATTTT.

CDR3 region: CSARSGVFSGNTIYF. The DNA of the CDR3 is TGCAGTGCTAGATCAGGGGTATTCTCTGGAAACACCATATATTTT. The chain is built from TRBV20-1 and TRBJ1-3; TRBD1 is a possible D gene (6 bases). The CDR3 loop spans 15 amino acids. Germline assignment: CDR1 DFQATT and CDR2 SNEGSKA (reference sequence). Deletions cut 2 bases from V and 0 bases from J, with 11 bases between.

The genes are TRBV7-9 and TRBJ2-7; D may match TRBD1 or TRBD2 (5 bases each). Trimming left V 2 bases short and J 0 bases short, with 11 bases between. The germline V gene has CDR1 SEHNR and CDR2 FQNEAQ (reference sequence). The CDR3 totals 15 residues. The CDR3 loop reads CASSLTRGSSYEQYF. CDR3 nucleotide sequence: TGTGCCAGCAGCTTAACTAGGGGTTCCTCCTACGAGCAGTACTTC.

This clonotype appeared a few times. The gene calls are TRBV6-5 and TRBJ1-2; 10 bases are shared with TRBD1. This CDR3 region has 15 residues. Germline-derived CDR1 and CDR2 are MNHEY and SVGAGI. Trimming removed 1 base from V and 3 bases from J; junction bases left unmatched: 2. Here the CDR3 DNA reads TGTGCCAGCAGTTACTGGGACAGGGGTGACTATGGCTACACCTTC. Amino acids: CASSYWDRGDYGYTF.

The rearrangement uses TRBV6-1 and TRBJ1-1; tentatively, D is TRBD1 (5 bases). This CDR3 comprises 15 residues. V lost 7 bases and J lost 3, with 18 bases in between. Germline V CDR1 and CDR2: MNHNS, SASEGT. CDR3 amino acids: CASIPGGGLHTEAFF. CDR3 nucleotides: TGTGCCAGCATTCCCGGTGGGGGGTTGCACACTGAAGCTTTCTTT.

This clonotype showed up many times. The chain employs TRBV12-3 or TRBV12-4 and TRBJ2-2, with 7 bases lining up with TRBD2. After removal of 9 bases from V and 0 bases from J, the junction contained 4 bases not matched to a gene. This CDR3 is built from 14 residues. CDR3: CASGRASNTGELFF. CDR3 DNA: TGTGCCAGTGGGAGGGCCTCGAACACCGGGGAGCTGTTTTTT.

CDR3: CASSFPAPGWNEQFF. The DNA for the CDR3 is TGTGCCAGCAGTTTCCCGGCCCCCGGCTGGAATGAGCAGTTCTTC. The rearrangement links TRBV12-3 or TRBV12-4 to TRBJ2-1; no definite D call. CDR3 length: 15 amino acids. V dropped 3 bases and J dropped 7 bases, with 16 bases sitting between them.

This clonotype has only a few counts. The CDR3, as DNA: TGTGCCAGCAGACCCAGGGGCGGGGAAGGGGAAGAGACCCAGTACTTC. Translated: CASRPRGGEGEETQYF. The chain combines TRBV27 with TRBJ2-5; either TRBD1 or TRBD2 may supply D (6 bases each). CDR3 length: 16 amino acids. The germline CDR1 and CDR2 sequences are MNHEY and SMNVEV (reference sequence). V lost 6 bases and J 3 bases, leaving 20 bases between the germline ends.

The rearrangement uses TRBV12-3 or TRBV12-4 and TRBJ2-1, with TRBD2 matching over 11 bases. The V gene end was trimmed by 0 bases and the J gene end by 7 bases; junction bases not matched to a gene: 5. CDR3 length equals 16 residues. The CDR3 loop reads CASSLAGTSGLNEQFF. Written as DNA, the CDR3 is TGTGCCAGCAGTTTAGCCGGGACTAGCGGCTTAAATGAGCAGTTCTTC.

This clonotype was observed a few times. The J gene is TRBJ2-5, the V gene TRBV4-1; 9 positions match TRBD2. The CDR3 runs to 19 residues. V lost 0 bases, J lost 5 bases, and 16 bases stayed unmatched. The V gene's germline CDR1 is MGHRA and CDR2 YSYEKL. The chain's CDR3 is CASSQDHRAGGPKGETQYF. DNA for the CDR3: TGCGCCAGCAGCCAAGATCATAGAGCGGGAGGCCCTAAGGGGGAGACCCAGTACTTC.

This clonotype appeared a few times. The chain carries TRBV27 and TRBJ2-1; 8 nucleotides line up with TRBD2. J gave up 2 bases and V 5 bases, and 5 bases lay outside the gene matches. CDR3 size: 15 residues. Germline V lookup: CDR1 MNHEY, CDR2 SMNVEV (reference sequence). The CDR3: CASSNGGGTYNEQFF. The DNA of the CDR3 is TGTGCCAGCAGTAACGGGGGGGGGACCTACAATGAGCAGTTCTTC.

This clonotype has at least ten counts. The chain employs TRBV13 and TRBJ2-3, with D perhaps assigned TRBD1 or TRBD2 (5 bases each). The germline gives CDR1 PRHDT, CDR2 FYEKMQ (reference sequence). Trimming removed 5 bases from V and 1 base from J, with 16 bases in between. CDR3 length: 16 residues. CDR3 sequence (DNA): TGTGCCAGCAGCGTCGGTGGGACCCATGGCACAGATACGCAGTATTTT. Protein: CASSVGGTHGTDTQYF.

This clonotype was seen a handful of times. V gene TRBV5-1 combines with J gene TRBJ2-7, with TRBD1 as a possible D gene (5 bases). The V and J ends lost 0 bases and 2 bases respectively, with 15 bases between them. The CDR3 is 16 residues long. Germline CDR1 reads SGHRS; CDR2 reads YFSETQ. In DNA, the CDR3 is TGCGCCAGCAGCTTGGGATTCTTAGGACATGCCTACGAGCAGTACTTC. It codes for CASSLGFLGHAYEQYF.

At least ten counts were recorded for this clonotype. The chain recombines TRBV20-1 with TRBJ2-1; D gene ambiguous. The germline V gene encodes CDR1 DFQATT and CDR2 SNEGSKA (reference sequence). This CDR3 is built from 14 residues. V gave up 3 bases and J gave up 6 bases, with 15 bases separating them. The CDR3 loop reads CSASPPRPFNEQFF. The DNA for the CDR3 is TGCAGTGCTAGCCCCCCTCGTCCCTTCAATGAGCAGTTCTTC.

This rearrangement joins TRBV4-1 to TRBJ2-7; no clear D gene. CDR3 length: 14 amino acids. V was cut by 4 bases and J by 2 bases, with 12 bases left in between. CDR1 is MGHRA, CDR2 YSYEKL, per germline. The CDR3 DNA reads TGCGCCAGCAGCCCCCTTGGCAAGACCTACGAGCAGTACTTC. Translation: CASSPLGKTYEQYF.

This clonotype was picked up a small number of times. The genes are TRBV7-3 and TRBJ2-3; D unclear. V shed 3 bases and J shed 7 bases, with 14 bases lying between them. The CDR3 loop spans 14 amino acids. Germline CDR1 is SGHTA and CDR2 is FQGTGA. The CDR3 DNA sequence: TGTGCCAGCAGCTTGAGAAGAAGCCTGAATACGCAGTATTTT. This translates into CASSLRRSLNTQYF.

This clonotype was seen many times. This chain connects TRBV5-5 to TRBJ2-1; D unresolved. V was trimmed by 1 base and J by 10 bases, leaving 12 bases between them. This CDR3 region has 13 residues. Germline V gene sequence: CDR1 SGHKS, CDR2 YYEKEE (reference sequence). The CDR3 here is CASSLPPHEEQFF. CDR3 nucleotide sequence: TGTGCCAGCAGCTTGCCCCCACACGAGGAGCAGTTCTTC. The entire variable domain, with the rest obtained from reference TRBV5-5 and TRBJ2-1, is as follows: DAGVTQSPTHLIKTRGQQVTLRCSPISGHKSVSWYQQVLGQGPQFIFQYYEKEERGRGNFPDRFSARQFPNYSSELNVNALLLGDSALYLCASSLPPHEEQFFGPGTRLTVL.

This chain joins TRBV4-1 and TRBJ1-5, with a possible D match to TRBD1 (6 bases). This CDR3 is 15 amino acids long. CDR1 is MGHRA and CDR2 is YSYEKL in the germline V gene. V was shortened by 3 bases and J by 2 bases, with 11 bases between the two germline ends. The CDR3 coding sequence is TGCGCCAGCAGCCACACACAGGGTGGCAATCAGCCCCAGCATTTT. This translates into CASSHTQGGNQPQHF.

This clonotype was seen many times. V gene TRBV12-3 or TRBV12-4 combines with J gene TRBJ2-2, with a weak D call TRBD2 (6 bases). The CDR3 loop spans 15 amino acids. V lost 5 bases and J lost 0, with 10 bases in between. This chain's CDR3 is CASSRSGSNTGELFF. The CDR3 nucleotides read TGTGCCAGCAGTAGGAGCGGGTCGAACACCGGGGAGCTGTTTTTT.

A few counts support this clonotype. This rearrangement joins TRBV10-3 to TRBJ1-5; a weak D match, TRBD1 (6 bases). The V end was cut by 2 bases, the J end by 3 bases, with 14 bases between. CDR3 length: 16 amino acids. The germline gives CDR1 ENHRY, CDR2 SYGVKD. In DNA, the CDR3 is TGTGCCATCAGTGAGAGTCAGTGGACAGACAATCAGCCCCAGCATTTT. Protein: CAISESQWTDNQPQHF.

The genes are TRBV7-9 and TRBJ2-7; D unresolved. Trimming removed 2 bases from V and 3 bases from J, with 11 bases in between. CDR3 length: 14 amino acids. Germline V lookup: CDR1 SEHNR, CDR2 FQNEAQ (reference sequence). The CDR3 region is CASSLSPLNYEQYF. The CDR3 nucleotides read TGTGCCAGCAGCTTATCCCCACTGAACTACGAGCAGTACTTC.

A few counts support this clonotype. This chain connects TRBV5-1 to TRBJ2-7; TRBD2 aligns across 9 bases. The trim removed 0 bases at V and 2 bases at J, leaving 6 bases unmatched. Germline values: CDR1 SGHRS, CDR2 YFSETQ. The CDR3 is 16 amino acids. CDR3 in DNA: TGCGCCAGCAGCTTGGCGGCCAGCGGGAGGACCTACGAGCAGTACTTC. As protein: CASSLAASGRTYEQYF.